This T cell receptor (beta chain) was profiled in a study of cytomegalovirus exposure and HLA in healthy donors. Study-level results: Other equally common chains were less clonally expanded than HLA-associated TCR beta chains, a later analysis showed.

Comments on this clone: What it recognizes is unknown.

Amplification used 60 Vbeta primers and 13 Jbeta primers. Clones were read by immunoSEQ multiplex PCR, and TCRdb kept only the in-frame ones, dropping some. The repertoire holds a few hundred thousand clones, with approximately 79% as singletons. This CDR3 region has 15 residues. The germline gives CDR1 SGHNT, CDR2 YYREEE (reference sequence). The V gene is TRBV5-4, the J gene TRBJ2-5; possible D gene TRBD1, 6 bases. The J call may be in error: the DNA end matches TRBJ2-7 better. This receptor was obtained from a girl aged 2 to 10 in good health and CMV-seronegative. The sequenced sample consisted of PBMCs. In nucleotides, the CDR3 is TGTGCCAGCAGCCCCGGGACAACGCAAGATTACGAGCAGTACTTC. Protein sequence: CASSPGTTQDYEQYF.